Included here is one TCR beta chain sequence, with context. The antigen remains undetermined. No DNA is shown, since the ends of the CDR3 on it are uncertain; the CDR3 is the one TCRdb lists. This specimen belongs to a study of T-cell reconstitution after alpha-beta-depleted transplantation in children. Germline loops: CDR1 MNHEY, CDR2 SVGAGI. The CDR3 spans 16 amino acids, including both terminal residues. The library targeted TCRbeta and was prepared with unique molecular identifiers. From the PCR reads, TCRdb called clonotypes with MiXCR, one entry per CDR3 protein. The sample lists 200,000 to 300,000 distinct CDR3 sequences, over 20% occurring once. Study-level results: The high TCRbeta diversity at day 60 in some patients came from surviving recipient T cells and thymic progenitors. Several hundred expanded graft clones reportedly were the source of alpha-beta T cells about two months after transplant. After one year, T-cell counts and TCRbeta diversity mostly came from new T cells.

Material: PBMCs, obtained before TCRalphabeta/CD19-depleted stem cell transplant. This clonotype originated in a girl aged 2 to 10 with Fanconi anemia, due to receive a stem cell transplant. The chain uses TRBV6-5 and TRBJ2-2; the D call in the table, TRBD2, was not verified against the DNA. CDR3 in amino acids: CASSFLAGGTGELFFF.